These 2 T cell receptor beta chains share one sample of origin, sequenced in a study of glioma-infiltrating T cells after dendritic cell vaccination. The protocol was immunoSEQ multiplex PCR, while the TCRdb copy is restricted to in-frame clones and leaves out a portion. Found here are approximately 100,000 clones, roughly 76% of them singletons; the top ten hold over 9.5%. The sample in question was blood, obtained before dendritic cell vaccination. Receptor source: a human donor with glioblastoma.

CDR3 region: CASSGRGGEDTEAFF. The CDR3 DNA follows: TGTGCCAGCAGCGGTCGGGGGGGCGAGGACACTGAAGCTTTCTTT. The J gene is TRBJ1-1, the V gene TRBV11-1; a weak D match, TRBD1 (6 bases). The germline CDR1 and CDR2 sequences are SGHAT and FQDESV (reference sequence). The CDR3 runs to 15 residues. Trimming removed 5 bases from V and 3 bases from J, with 16 bases in between.

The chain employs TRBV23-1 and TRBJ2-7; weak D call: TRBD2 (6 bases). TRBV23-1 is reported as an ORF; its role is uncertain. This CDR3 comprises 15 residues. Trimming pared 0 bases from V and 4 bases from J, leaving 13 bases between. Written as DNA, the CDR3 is TGCGCCAGCAGTCAATCGGGGAGGAGGGGATACGAGCAGTACTTC. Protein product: CASSQSGRRGYEQYF.